This entry lists 11 T cell receptor beta chains sequenced from one sample in a study of CD8+CD57+ T cells in acquired aplastic anemia. Both TCR beta VDJ combination and CDR3 sequence profiling were carried out. Genomic DNA was the template for this profiling. From the reads, TCRdb called clonotypes with MiXCR, one entry per CDR3 protein. Among 150,000 to 200,000 distinct CDR3 sequences listed, 48% were seen once. Whoever was chosen for sequencing had shown CD8+CD57+ cell expansion by flow cytometry. What was sequenced was sorted CD4+, CD8+, or CD8+CD57+ T cells (not recorded which) from PBMCs. Every receptor here comes from a human donor with aplastic anemia.

As for this clonotype: A junction boundary mismatches the germline segment, possibly from a read error. This chain links TRBV11-1 with TRBJ1-6; D gene uncertain. The CDR3 length is 16 residues. Germline loops: CDR1 SGHAT, CDR2 FQDESV (reference sequence). The DNA for the CDR3 is TGTGCCAGCAGCTTCGAAGGCTCCCCTGGGAATTCACCCCCCCACTTT. This gives the protein CASSFEGSPGNSPPHF.

The CDR3 bases are TGCAGCGTACAGGGAGGTGGAAACACCATATATTTT. It yields the protein CSVQGGGNTIYF. The rearrangement uses TRBV29-1 and TRBJ1-3, with a tentative D call TRBD1 (6 bases). The CDR3 spans 12 residues. The V gene's germline CDR1 is SQVTM and CDR2 ANQGSEA. V was shortened by 6 bases and J by 3 bases, with 9 bases between the two germline ends.

As regards this clonotype: The junction does not match germline at one end; this may be a read error. The chain has TRBV24-1 and TRBJ2-1, with D tentatively TRBD2 (5 bases). CDR3 length: 14 amino acids. Germline values: CDR1 KGHDR, CDR2 SFDVKD. CDR3 coding DNA: TGTGCCACCAGTGAAGGCAGAGGGAATGGCGAGCAGCTCTTC. This codes for CATSEGRGNGEQLF.

This clonotype was seen a few times. This chain uses TRBV7-2 with TRBJ1-2; no clear D gene. V gave up 6 bases and J gave up 8 bases, with 10 bases separating them. The CDR3 runs 11 residues. Germline V lookup: CDR1 SGHTA, CDR2 FQGNSA. CDR3: CASRSNRGYTF. In nucleotides, the CDR3 is TGTGCCAGCAGATCAAACCGGGGCTACACCTTC.

V usage is TRBV5-1 and J usage is TRBJ2-1; 11 nucleotides align to TRBD2. This CDR3 has 15 amino acids. The germline gives CDR1 SGHRS, CDR2 YFSETQ. J gave up 4 bases and V 6 bases, and 6 bases lay outside the gene matches. The CDR3 nucleotides are TGCGCCAGCACCGATCTAGCGGGAGGATACAATGAGCAGTTCTTC. As protein: CASTDLAGGYNEQFF.

This clonotype was counted many times. CDR3 loop: CASSTGGVSASNEQFF. DNA for the CDR3: TGTGCCAGTAGTACCGGAGGGGTAAGTGCTAGCAATGAGCAGTTCTTC. The V call is TRBV19, the J call TRBJ2-1; perhaps TRBD2 as D (6 bases). The V end lost 4 bases, the J end lost 6 bases, and 19 bases lay between the germline ends. Germline CDR1 is LNHDA and CDR2 is SQIVND (reference sequence). CDR3 length: 16 residues.

The V and J genes are TRBV4-3 and TRBJ1-1, with D possibly being TRBD1 (5 bases). Trimming pared 4 bases from V and 1 base from J, leaving 19 bases between. Germline V gene sequence: CDR1 LGHNA, CDR2 YSLEER. The CDR3 runs to 17 residues. CDR3 sequence reads: CASSPKAQATWNTEAFF. DNA for the CDR3: TGCGCCAGCAGCCCTAAGGCACAGGCCACATGGAACACTGAAGCTTTCTTT.

This chain links TRBV12-3 or TRBV12-4 with TRBJ2-5; a weak D match, TRBD1 (6 bases). The CDR3 is made up of 14 amino acids. Trimming took off 0 bases at V and 5 bases at J, with 10 bases between the two ends. In DNA, the CDR3 is TGTGCCAGCAGTTTAGCTGCAGGGGTCGAGACCCAGTACTTC. This codes for CASSLAAGVETQYF.

This clonotype was seen a single time. J is TRBJ2-3 and V is TRBV2; 8 bases align to TRBD2. The CDR3 extends over 17 amino acids. The germline gives CDR1 SNHLY, CDR2 FYNNEI. J was trimmed by 2 bases and V by 2 bases; bases with no gene match: 9. CDR3 in amino acids: CASSESSFGGATDTQYF. The DNA for the CDR3 is TGTGCCAGCAGTGAAAGTTCGTTCGGGGGGGCCACAGATACGCAGTATTTT.

With respect to this clonotype: A much larger clone lies one base from this, so it may be a read error. This sequence joins TRBV6-1 and TRBJ1-1, with no clear D. The CDR3 sequence is 14 residues long. Germline V gives CDR1 MNHNS, CDR2 SASEGT. For the CDR3, the DNA is TGTGCCAGCAGTGAAGGAGAGGGCTTCACTGAAGCTCTCTTT. Its translation is CASSEGEGFTEALF.

Ten or more counts support this clonotype. The chain has TRBV6-1 and TRBJ1-3, with TRBD1 as a possible D gene (5 bases). This CDR3 is built from 11 residues. Trimming took off 9 bases at V and 4 bases at J, with 7 bases between the two ends. Germline V gene sequence: CDR1 MNHNS, CDR2 SASEGT. The CDR3 DNA reads as TGTGCCAGTTCAGGGGGAAACACCATATATTTT. Encoded protein: CASSGGNTIYF.